The 29 T cell receptor beta chains listed next were all sequenced from one sample in a study of T cell repertoires in cytomegalovirus infection. These receptors' antigens are unknown. TCRdb re-analysed the reads in MiXCR, keeping a single row per CDR3 protein. The repertoire has 450,000 to 650,000 distinct CDR3 sequences, around 40% of them found once; the top ten carry roughly 50%. The source material was cultured PBMCs, sampled from culture after CMV antigen stimulation. The receptors come from a human donor in good health (CMV status not recorded). Some clones in this sample may be carry-over from other donors' samples.

V and J are TRBV12-3 or TRBV12-4 and TRBJ1-3; no definite D call. The CDR3 consists of 14 residues. V was trimmed by 6 bases and J by 2 bases, leaving 11 bases between them. CDR3 amino acids: CASRPRGTGNTIYF. The CDR3 nucleotides read TGTGCCAGCAGGCCCCGCGGTACTGGAAACACCATATATTTT.

This clonotype was counted a few times. The V call is TRBV7-6, the J call TRBJ1-2; D ambiguous. The V gene lost 1 base and the J gene lost 4 bases, with 13 bases spanning the gap. Per the germline V gene, CDR1 is SGHVS and CDR2 is FNYEAQ. This CDR3 has 15 amino acids. This CDR3 is CASSLEWVTLYGYTF. Here the CDR3 DNA reads TGTGCCAGCAGCTTAGAATGGGTCACCCTCTATGGCTACACCTTC.

As DNA, the CDR3 is TGTGCCAGCGAGTCCGGGCAAACCTCCTACAATGAGCAGTTCTTC. As protein: CASESGQTSYNEQFF. The rearrangement uses TRBV7-9 and TRBJ2-1; no firm D call. V was shortened by 8 bases and J by 0 bases, with 14 bases between the two germline ends. CDR1 and CDR2 (germline): SEHNR, FQNEAQ (reference sequence). This CDR3 comprises 15 residues.

The chain employs TRBV5-1 and TRBJ2-2, with a weak D call TRBD1 (6 bases). The CDR3 length is 15 residues. Trimming took 4 bases from V and 1 from J, leaving 11 bases between them. In germline, CDR1 is SGHRS, CDR2 YFSETQ. In nucleotides, the CDR3 is TGCGCCAGCAGCCAGATGACAGGGAACACCGGGGAGCTGTTTTTT. It is translated as CASSQMTGNTGELFF. The full variable domain, completed using reference TRBV5-1 and TRBJ2-2, is KAGVTQTPRYLIKTRGQQVTLSCSPISGHRSVSWYQQTPGQGLQFLFEYFSETQRNKGNFPGRFSGRQFSNSRSEMNVSTLELGDSALYLCASSQMTGNTGELFFGEGSRLTVL.

This clonotype showed up just a few times. The rearrangement links TRBV5-4 to TRBJ2-7; no definite D call. Trimming took 9 bases from V and 2 from J, leaving 9 bases between them. This CDR3 comprises 11 residues. Germline V gene sequence: CDR1 SGHNT, CDR2 YYREEE (reference sequence). CDR3 nucleotide sequence: TGTGCCACTCATGGAACCTACGAGCAGTACTTC. Amino acids: CATHGTYEQYF.

The chain carries TRBV5-1 and TRBJ2-3, with a tentative D call TRBD1 (6 bases). This CDR3 spans 17 amino acids. The V end was cut by 3 bases, the J end by 2 bases, with 19 bases between. From germline, CDR1 is SGHRS and CDR2 YFSETQ. The CDR3 sequence is CASSYGTLTPHTDTQYF. CDR3 nucleotides: TGCGCCAGCAGCTACGGGACACTCACCCCCCACACAGATACGCAGTATTTT. The whole variable domain, filled in from reference TRBV5-1 and TRBJ2-3, reads KAGVTQTPRYLIKTRGQQVTLSCSPISGHRSVSWYQQTPGQGLQFLFEYFSETQRNKGNFPGRFSGRQFSNSRSEMNVSTLELGDSALYLCASSYGTLTPHTDTQYFGPGTRLTVL.

The chain uses TRBV2 and TRBJ1-2; the D is unclear. In germline, CDR1 is SNHLY, CDR2 FYNNEI. The CDR3 runs 12 residues. V shed 11 bases and J shed 2 bases, with 12 bases lying between them. The CDR3 coding sequence is TGTGCCGCCCGCGAACAGAACTATGGCTACACCTTC. It translates to CAAREQNYGYTF.

This sequence joins TRBV6-2 or TRBV6-3 and TRBJ2-2; D is uncertain. Germline V gene sequence: CDR1 MNHEY, CDR2 SVGEGT. V was trimmed by 1 base and J by 0 bases, leaving 6 bases between them. CDR3 length: 15 amino acids. CDR3 coding DNA: TGTGCCAGCAGTTACTTGACAACGAACACCGGGGAGCTGTTTTTT. Protein product: CASSYLTTNTGELFF.

There are a few counts of this clonotype. The chain uses TRBV7-2 and TRBJ1-5; D possibly corresponds to TRBD1 (5 bases). Germline-derived CDR1 and CDR2 are SGHTA and FQGNSA. The CDR3 runs to 13 residues. Trimming removed 2 bases at V and 16 bases at J, with 18 bases between. The DNA for the CDR3 is TGTGCCAGCAGCTTATCGAGAGGGGACGGTGCCCATTTT. Translation: CASSLSRGDGAHF.

In nucleotides, the CDR3 is TGTGCCAGCAGTTTCCGGGGATCCGAGCAGTTCTTC. Residues: CASSFRGSEQFF. The rearrangement links TRBV12-3 or TRBV12-4 to TRBJ2-1, with D maybe TRBD2 (5 bases). V was pared by 3 bases and J by 10 bases, with 10 bases between. CDR3 length: 12 amino acids.

This chain links TRBV12-3 or TRBV12-4 with TRBJ1-2, with D unresolved. The CDR3 length is 14 residues. V lost 4 bases, J lost 4 bases, and 13 bases lay in between. The chain's CDR3 is CASSSIFRGYGYTF. The CDR3 nucleotides are TGTGCCAGCAGTTCTATTTTTCGCGGCTATGGCTACACCTTC.

The V and J genes are TRBV11-2 and TRBJ2-1; 7 nucleotides align to TRBD2. V dropped 2 bases and J dropped 2; count of bases not matched to a gene: 6. Germline V gene sequence: CDR1 SGHAT, CDR2 FQNNGV. The CDR3 runs 16 residues. The CDR3 region has the DNA TGTGCCAGCAGCTTACGGGGGACTAACACCTACAATGAGCAGTTCTTC. Its protein is CASSLRGTNTYNEQFF.

This clonotype was recorded many times. The chain combines TRBV7-8 with TRBJ2-1; D is unresolved. The CDR3 length is 18 residues. Trimming took off 5 bases at V and 7 bases at J, with 27 bases between the two ends. Germline V gives CDR1 SGHVS, CDR2 FQNEAQ. CDR3 amino acids: CASSPRWFPVSGINEQFF. The CDR3 nucleotides read TGTGCCAGCAGCCCAAGATGGTTCCCCGTCAGTGGTATAAATGAGCAGTTCTTC.

The chain employs TRBV20-1 and TRBJ2-2; 9 nucleotides line up with TRBD1. The CDR3 loop spans 14 amino acids. Germline CDR1 DFQATT, CDR2 SNEGSKA (reference sequence). Losses at the gene ends were 3 bases for V and 4 bases for J; bases not matched to a gene: 3. The CDR3 DNA sequence: TGCAGTGCTAGGGACAGGGGTTCCACCGGGGAGCTGTTTTTT. Residues: CSARDRGSTGELFF.

This clonotype came up a few times. The V call is TRBV12-3 or TRBV12-4, the J call TRBJ2-3; possibly TRBD1 for D (6 bases). CDR3 length equals 14 residues. Trimming took 4 bases from V and 4 from J, leaving 12 bases between them. This CDR3 reads CASSSPGQPDTQYF. In DNA form, the CDR3 reads TGTGCCAGCAGTTCACCTGGACAGCCAGATACGCAGTATTTT.

This clonotype was detected once. CDR3 residues: CASRTGANTEAFF. The CDR3 DNA is TGTGCCAGCAGAACAGGGGCGAACACTGAAGCTTTCTTT. V is TRBV6-5 and J is TRBJ1-1; 7 bases map to TRBD1. Germline V gives CDR1 MNHEY, CDR2 SVGAGI. This CDR3 is 13 amino acids long. J was trimmed by 1 base and V by 6 bases; bases with no gene match: 2.

The chain has TRBV7-8 and TRBJ1-6, with a tentative D call TRBD1 (5 bases). The CDR3 loop spans 14 amino acids. Between the trimmed V and J ends, which lost 5 bases and 8 bases, there was a span of 13 bases. Germline V lookup: CDR1 SGHVS, CDR2 FQNEAQ. Here the CDR3 reads CASSLGGGDSPLHF. The CDR3 bases are TGTGCCAGCAGCCTGGGGGGGGGGGATTCACCCCTCCACTTT.

This clonotype turned up a few times. This chain joins TRBV6-1 and TRBJ1-1, with D tentatively TRBD1 (5 bases). Between the trimmed V and J ends, which lost 2 bases and 7 bases, there was a span of 11 bases. Germline lookup yields CDR1 MNHNS and CDR2 SASEGT. The CDR3 contains 13 residues. CDR3 region: CASSEWGFYEAFF. Written as DNA, the CDR3 is TGTGCCAGCAGTGAATGGGGGTTTTATGAAGCTTTCTTT.

The chain combines TRBV7-9 with TRBJ2-5; 10 bases map to TRBD1. This CDR3 comprises 14 residues. Germline CDR1 SEHNR, CDR2 FQNEAQ (reference sequence). The J segment lost 2 bases and the V segment lost 8 bases, leaving 5 bases of the junction unmatched. CDR3 sequence: CASGADRGQETQYF. In nucleotides, the CDR3 is TGTGCCAGCGGAGCGGACAGGGGGCAAGAGACCCAGTACTTC. The full variable domain, rest sourced from reference TRBV7-9 and TRBJ2-5, is DTGVSQNPRHKITKRGQNVTFRCDPISEHNRLYWYRQTLGQGPEFLTYFQNEAQLEKSRLLSDRFSAERPKGSFSTLEIQRTEQGDSAMYLCASGADRGQETQYFGPGTRLLVL.

The table lists this clonotype with a few counts. The chain employs TRBV6-2 or TRBV6-3 and TRBJ2-1; D unclear. V shed 2 bases and J shed 2 bases, with 16 bases lying between them. The V gene's germline CDR1 is MNHEY and CDR2 SVGEGT. CDR3 length: 17 residues. For the CDR3, the DNA is TGTGCCAGCAGTTACCTTGAGAGTTCCGGCCCCTACAATGAGCAGTTCTTC. Protein product: CASSYLESSGPYNEQFF.

In this sample, this clonotype turned up a few times. The J gene is TRBJ1-1, the V gene TRBV27, with D hard to call. Germline V gives CDR1 MNHEY, CDR2 SMNVEV (reference sequence). V gave up 3 bases and J gave up 0 bases, with 5 bases separating them. CDR3 length equals 13 residues. This CDR3 reads CASSFTVNTEAFF. The CDR3 DNA is TGTGCCAGCAGTTTTACTGTGAACACTGAAGCTTTCTTT.

The CDR3 is CASSRKQRNEKLFF. In nucleotides, the CDR3 is TGTGCCAGCAGCAGAAAACAGCGTAATGAAAAACTGTTTTTT. The chain joins TRBV6-6 to TRBJ1-4; D uncertain. The CDR3 is made up of 14 amino acids. The germline V and J ends were trimmed by 6 bases and 4 bases, with 12 bases remaining between them. CDR1 MNHNY and CDR2 SVGAGI come from the germline V gene (reference sequence).

Only a few counts were recorded for this clonotype. The limits of the CDR3 on the DNA are not certain, so only TCRdb's listed CDR3 is given. The chain has TRBV7-2 and TRBJ2-7; the listed D gene, TRBD1, was not tested against the DNA. Including both end residues, the CDR3 is 15 amino acids long. In germline, CDR1 is SGHTA, CDR2 FQGNSA. The CDR3 loop is CASSFGPGGTSEQYF.

The chain recombines TRBV7-8 with TRBJ2-3; a weak D match, TRBD2 (6 bases). Trimming pared 8 bases from V and 0 bases from J, leaving 18 bases between. CDR1 and CDR2 from the germline V gene are SGHVS and FQNEAQ. The CDR3 contains 16 residues. CDR3 amino acids: CASGGVTRGSTDTQYF. The CDR3 region has the DNA TGTGCCAGCGGCGGGGTTACACGGGGGAGCACAGATACGCAGTATTTT.

V usage is TRBV11-2 and J usage is TRBJ2-1; tentative D call: TRBD2 (6 bases). This CDR3 contains 15 residues. Trimming removed 3 bases at V and 0 bases at J, with 9 bases between. Germline CDR1 SGHAT, CDR2 FQNNGV. The chain's CDR3 is CASSLEGFSYNEQFF. CDR3 bases: TGTGCCAGCAGCTTGGAGGGATTCTCCTACAATGAGCAGTTCTTC.

This clonotype was seen more than once but under ten times. The rearrangement uses TRBV7-8 and TRBJ2-1, with TRBD1 identical over 8 bases. CDR3 length: 16 amino acids. V lost 6 bases to trimming and J lost 7 bases; unmatched junction nucleotides: 14. Germline lookup yields CDR1 SGHVS and CDR2 FQNEAQ. In DNA, the CDR3 is TGTGCCAGCAGTTCTGTCAAAGACAGGGGAAGGAATGAGCAGTTCTTC. It is translated as CASSSVKDRGRNEQFF. Drawing the rest from reference TRBV7-8 and TRBJ2-1, the complete variable domain is GAGVSQSPRYKVAKRGQDVALRCDPISGHVSLFWYQQALGQGPEFLTYFQNEAQLDKSGLPSDRFFAERPEGSVSTLKIQRTQQEDSAVYLCASSSVKDRGRNEQFFGPGTRLTVL.

The table lists this clonotype with a few counts. This chain connects TRBV7-6 to TRBJ2-3; D remains unclear. The V and J ends lost 4 bases and 8 bases respectively, with 16 bases between them. This CDR3 has 14 amino acids. Germline V gives CDR1 SGHVS, CDR2 FNYEAQ. The CDR3 protein is CASSSPGFKVTQYF. In DNA, the CDR3 is TGTGCCAGCAGCTCCCCGGGTTTCAAAGTTACGCAGTATTTT.

The genes are TRBV6-6 and TRBJ1-6; maybe TRBD1 (6 bases). Trimming removed 5 bases at V and 6 bases at J, with 17 bases between. The length of the CDR3 is 16 residues. Germline CDR1 is MNHNY and CDR2 is SVGAGI (reference sequence). CDR3 loop: CASSAIQGASNSPLHF. CDR3 sequence (DNA): TGTGCCAGCAGTGCCATACAGGGTGCTTCTAATTCACCCCTCCACTTT.

The V call is TRBV10-2, the J call TRBJ1-5; tentatively, D is TRBD1 (5 bases). The CDR3 contains 14 residues. The ends were cut back, 5 bases at V and 5 bases at J, with 13 bases in the middle. Germline-derived CDR1 and CDR2 are WSHSY and SAAADI. CDR3: CASSTQVYHQPQHF. DNA for the CDR3: TGCGCCAGCAGTACACAGGTGTACCATCAGCCCCAGCATTTT.